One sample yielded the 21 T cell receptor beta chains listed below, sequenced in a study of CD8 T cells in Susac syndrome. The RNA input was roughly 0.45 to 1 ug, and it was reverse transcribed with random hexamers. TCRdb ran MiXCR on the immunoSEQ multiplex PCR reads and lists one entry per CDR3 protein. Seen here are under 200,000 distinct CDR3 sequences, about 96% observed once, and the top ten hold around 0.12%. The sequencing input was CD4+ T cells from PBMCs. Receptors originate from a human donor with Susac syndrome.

CDR3 sequence: CAWSHAGQGVHEQYF. The CDR3 coding sequence is TGTGCCTGGAGTCATGCGGGACAGGGTGTCCACGAGCAGTACTTC. This chain connects TRBV30 to TRBJ2-7; 9 nucleotides line up with TRBD1. CDR3 length: 15 amino acids. Germline V gene data show CDR1 as GTSNPN and CDR2 as SVGIG (reference sequence). The ends lost 2 bases at V and 5 bases at J; junction bases unmatched: 10.

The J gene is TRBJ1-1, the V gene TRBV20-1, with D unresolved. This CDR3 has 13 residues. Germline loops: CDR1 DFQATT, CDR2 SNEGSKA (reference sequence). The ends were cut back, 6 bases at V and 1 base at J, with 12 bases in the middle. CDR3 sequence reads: CSAPRSWNTEAFF. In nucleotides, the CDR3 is TGCAGTGCGCCGAGAAGCTGGAACACTGAAGCTTTCTTT.

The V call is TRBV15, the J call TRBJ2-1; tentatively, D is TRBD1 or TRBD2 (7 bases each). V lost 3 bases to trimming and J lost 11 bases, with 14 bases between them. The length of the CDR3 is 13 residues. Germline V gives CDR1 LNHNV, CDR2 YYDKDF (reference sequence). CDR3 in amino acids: CATSSRQGLKQFF. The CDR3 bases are TGTGCCACCAGCAGTCGACAGGGACTAAAGCAGTTCTTC.

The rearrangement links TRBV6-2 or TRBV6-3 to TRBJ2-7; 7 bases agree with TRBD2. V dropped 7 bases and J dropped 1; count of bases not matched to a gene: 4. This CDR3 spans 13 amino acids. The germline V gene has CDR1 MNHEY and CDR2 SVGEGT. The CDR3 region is CASTRTRSYEQYF. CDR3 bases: TGTGCCAGCACAAGGACTAGGTCCTACGAGCAGTACTTC.

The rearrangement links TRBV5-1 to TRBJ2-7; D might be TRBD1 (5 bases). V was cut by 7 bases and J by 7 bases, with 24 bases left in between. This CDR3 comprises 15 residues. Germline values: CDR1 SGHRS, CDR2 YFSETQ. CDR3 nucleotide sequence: TGCGCCAGCCGCCTTGGGGCGGCAGCCTACGAAGAGCAGTACTTC. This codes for CASRLGAAAYEEQYF.

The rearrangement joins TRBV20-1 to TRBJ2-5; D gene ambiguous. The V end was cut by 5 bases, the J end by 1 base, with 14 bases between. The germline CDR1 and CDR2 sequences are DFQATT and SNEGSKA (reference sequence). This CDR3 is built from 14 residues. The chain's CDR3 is CSASRADPQETQYF. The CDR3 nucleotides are TGCAGTGCTTCAAGGGCCGATCCCCAAGAGACCCAGTACTTC.

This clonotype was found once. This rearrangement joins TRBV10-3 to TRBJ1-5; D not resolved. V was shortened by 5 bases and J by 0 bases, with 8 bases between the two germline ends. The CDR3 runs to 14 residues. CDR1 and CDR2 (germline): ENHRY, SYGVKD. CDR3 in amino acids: CAISSIDSNQPQHF. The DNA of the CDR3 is TGTGCCATCAGTTCTATAGATAGCAATCAGCCCCAGCATTTT.

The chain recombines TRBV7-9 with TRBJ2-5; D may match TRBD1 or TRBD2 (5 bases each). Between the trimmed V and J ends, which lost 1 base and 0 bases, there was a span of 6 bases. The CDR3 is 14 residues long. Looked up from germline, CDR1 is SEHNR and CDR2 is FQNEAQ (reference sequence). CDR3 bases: TGTGCCAGCAGCTTAGGGGGGTACCAAGAGACCCAGTACTTC. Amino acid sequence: CASSLGGYQETQYF.

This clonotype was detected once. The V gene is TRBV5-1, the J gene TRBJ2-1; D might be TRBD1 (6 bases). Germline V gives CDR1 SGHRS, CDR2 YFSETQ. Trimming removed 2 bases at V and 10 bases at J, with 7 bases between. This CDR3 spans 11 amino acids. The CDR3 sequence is CASSFGTEQFF. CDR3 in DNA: TGCGCCAGCAGCTTCGGGACAGAGCAGTTCTTC. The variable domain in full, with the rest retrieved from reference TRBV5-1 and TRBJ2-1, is KAGVTQTPRYLIKTRGQQVTLSCSPISGHRSVSWYQQTPGQGLQFLFEYFSETQRNKGNFPGRFSGRQFSNSRSEMNVSTLELGDSALYLCASSFGTEQFFGPGTRLTVL.

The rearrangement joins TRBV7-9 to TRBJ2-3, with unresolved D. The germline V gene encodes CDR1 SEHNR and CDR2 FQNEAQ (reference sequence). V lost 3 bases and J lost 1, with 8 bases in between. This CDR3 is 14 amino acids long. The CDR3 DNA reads TGTGCCAGCAGCTTCATCAGTGGCACAGATACGCAGTATTTT. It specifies CASSFISGTDTQYF. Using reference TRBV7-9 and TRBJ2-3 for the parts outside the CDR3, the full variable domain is DTGVSQNPRHKITKRGQNVTFRCDPISEHNRLYWYRQTLGQGPEFLTYFQNEAQLEKSRLLSDRFSAERPKGSFSTLEIQRTEQGDSAMYLCASSFISGTDTQYFGPGTRLTVL.

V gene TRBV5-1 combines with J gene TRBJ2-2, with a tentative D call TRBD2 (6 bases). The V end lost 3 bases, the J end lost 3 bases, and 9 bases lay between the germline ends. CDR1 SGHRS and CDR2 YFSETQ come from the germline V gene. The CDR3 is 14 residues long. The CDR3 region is CASSSLADTGELFF. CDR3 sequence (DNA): TGCGCCAGCAGCTCACTAGCAGACACCGGGGAGCTGTTTTTT.

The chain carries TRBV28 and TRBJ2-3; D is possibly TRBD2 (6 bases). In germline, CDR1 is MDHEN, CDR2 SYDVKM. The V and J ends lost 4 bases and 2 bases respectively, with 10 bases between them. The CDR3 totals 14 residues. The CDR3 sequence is CASSSGTVTDTQYF. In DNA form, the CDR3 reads TGTGCCAGCAGTTCCGGGACTGTCACAGATACGCAGTATTTT.

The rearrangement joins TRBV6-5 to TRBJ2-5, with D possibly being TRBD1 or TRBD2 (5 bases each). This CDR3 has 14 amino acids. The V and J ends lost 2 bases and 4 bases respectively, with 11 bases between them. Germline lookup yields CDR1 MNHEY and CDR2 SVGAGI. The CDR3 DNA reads TGTGCCAGCAGTTACGGGGGAGCGGTAGAGACCCAGTACTTC. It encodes CASSYGGAVETQYF.

The CDR3 sequence: CASSPPVGGYTF. The CDR3 nucleotides are TGTGCCAGCAGCCCCCCGGTAGGCGGCTACACCTTC. The chain joins TRBV7-2 to TRBJ1-2; D gene uncertain. Trimming shortened V by 5 bases and J by 8 bases, and 12 bases separated the two germline ends. The CDR3 has 12 amino acids. The germline CDR1 and CDR2 sequences are SGHTA and FQGNSA.

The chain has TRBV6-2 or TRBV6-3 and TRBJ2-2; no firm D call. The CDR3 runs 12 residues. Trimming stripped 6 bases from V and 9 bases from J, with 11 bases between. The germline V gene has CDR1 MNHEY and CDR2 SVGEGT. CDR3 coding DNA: TGTGCCAGCAGAGGCTCCAACCGGGAGCTGTTTTTT. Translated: CASRGSNRELFF.

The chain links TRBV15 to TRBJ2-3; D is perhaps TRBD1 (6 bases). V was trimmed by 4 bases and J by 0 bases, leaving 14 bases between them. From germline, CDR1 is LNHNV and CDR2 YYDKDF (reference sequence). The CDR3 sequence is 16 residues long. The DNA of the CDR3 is TGTGCCACCAGCAAATTGGACAGAGCTAGCACAGATACGCAGTATTTT. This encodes CATSKLDRASTDTQYF. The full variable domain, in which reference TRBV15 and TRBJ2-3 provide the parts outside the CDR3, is DAMVIQNPRYQVTQFGKPVTLSCSQTLNHNVMYWYQQKSSQAPKLLFHYYDKDFNNEADTPDNFQSRRPNTSFCFLDIRSPGLGDTAMYLCATSKLDRASTDTQYFGPGTRLTVL.

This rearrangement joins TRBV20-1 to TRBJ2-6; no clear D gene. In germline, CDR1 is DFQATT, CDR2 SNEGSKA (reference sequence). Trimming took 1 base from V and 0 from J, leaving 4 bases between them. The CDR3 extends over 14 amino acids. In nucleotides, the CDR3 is TGCAGTGCTAGAGGGGCCTCTGGGGCCAACGTCCTGACTTTC. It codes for CSARGASGANVLTF.

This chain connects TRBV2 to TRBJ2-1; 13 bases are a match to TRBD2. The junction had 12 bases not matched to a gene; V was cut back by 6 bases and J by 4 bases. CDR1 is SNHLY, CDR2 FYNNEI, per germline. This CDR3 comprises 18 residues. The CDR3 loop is CASSGLAGVAPRYNEQFF. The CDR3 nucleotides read TGTGCCAGCAGCGGACTAGCGGGAGTGGCTCCCCGATACAATGAGCAGTTCTTC. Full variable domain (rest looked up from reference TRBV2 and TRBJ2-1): EPEVTQTPSHQVTQMGQEVILRCVPISNHLYFYWYRQILGQKVEFLVSFYNNEISEKSEIFDDQFSVERPDGSNFTLKIRSTKLEDSAMYFCASSGLAGVAPRYNEQFFGPGTRLTVL.

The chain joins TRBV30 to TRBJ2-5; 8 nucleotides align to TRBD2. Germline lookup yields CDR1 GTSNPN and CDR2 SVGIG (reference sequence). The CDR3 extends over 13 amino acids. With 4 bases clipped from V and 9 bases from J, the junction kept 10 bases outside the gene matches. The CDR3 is CAWTPLAGGPQYF. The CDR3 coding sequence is TGTGCCTGGACCCCTCTAGCGGGCGGGCCCCAGTACTTC.

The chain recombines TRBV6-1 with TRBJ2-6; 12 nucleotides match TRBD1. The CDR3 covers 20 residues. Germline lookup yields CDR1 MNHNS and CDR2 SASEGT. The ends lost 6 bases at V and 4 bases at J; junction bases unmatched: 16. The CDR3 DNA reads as TGTGCCAGCAGACCTCGCGCCGGGACAGGGGGCGATTGGGGGGCCAACGTCCTGACTTTC. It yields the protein CASRPRAGTGGDWGANVLTF.

In DNA form, the CDR3 reads TGTGCCAGCAGCCCCCGGACAGGGAACTATGGCTACACCTTC. The encoded protein is CASSPRTGNYGYTF. The V gene is TRBV7-9, the J gene TRBJ1-2; 8 nucleotides align to TRBD1. CDR3 size: 14 residues. The V gene end was trimmed by 5 bases and the J gene end by 2 bases; junction bases not matched to a gene: 4. The V gene's germline CDR1 is SEHNR and CDR2 FQNEAQ (reference sequence).